The 27 T cell receptor beta chains below come from one sample, sequenced in a study of cytomegalovirus exposure and HLA in healthy donors. PCR used 60 Vbeta primers and 13 Jbeta primers. Libraries were prepared by immunoSEQ multiplex PCR; TCRdb keeps only in-frame clonotypes and omits some of them. There are about 150,000 clones in the sample; 85% occur only once, and roughly 2.3% lies in the top ten. The specimen was PBMCs. These receptors all come from a woman under 30 in good health and CMV-seronegative.

V and J are TRBV5-1 and TRBJ2-3; D possibly corresponds to TRBD1 (6 bases). CDR1 is SGHRS, CDR2 YFSETQ, per germline. Deletions cut 0 bases from V and 6 bases from J, with 11 bases between. This CDR3 has 14 residues. CDR3 region: CASSLAGGWDTQYF. In nucleotides, the CDR3 is TGCGCCAGCAGCTTGGCTGGGGGCTGGGATACGCAGTATTTT.

The chain links TRBV28 to TRBJ1-2; 10 bases fit TRBD1. This CDR3 has 15 amino acids. The germline gives CDR1 MDHEN, CDR2 SYDVKM. Germline trimming cut 5 bases from V and 4 bases from J; bases unmatched to any gene: 7. The CDR3 protein is CASSLTGGYSYGYTF. DNA of the CDR3: TGTGCCAGCAGTCTGACAGGGGGCTATAGCTATGGCTACACCTTC.

This chain links TRBV29-1 with TRBJ2-3; 7 bases are a match to TRBD2. This CDR3 is built from 13 residues. CDR1 and CDR2 (germline): SQVTM, ANQGSEA. V lost 5 bases and J lost 0; bases outside the gene matches: 2. CDR3 coding DNA: TGCAGCGTTTCCGGGGGGAGCACAGATACGCAGTATTTT. This sequence encodes CSVSGGSTDTQYF.

This chain uses TRBV5-6 with TRBJ2-2; possibly TRBD2 for D (5 bases). CDR3 length equals 18 residues. Germline V gene data show CDR1 as SGHDT and CDR2 as YYEEEE. Trimming took 4 bases from V and 0 from J, leaving 19 bases between them. This chain's CDR3 is CASSRGGQILANTGELFF. Written as DNA, the CDR3 is TGTGCCAGCAGCCGAGGCGGGCAAATCCTCGCGAACACCGGGGAGCTGTTTTTT.

In this sample, this clone turned up once. The chain joins TRBV9 to TRBJ2-2, with 7 bases that match TRBD2. This CDR3 has 18 residues. V lost 4 bases and J lost 0; bases outside the gene matches: 12. Germline V gives CDR1 SGDLS, CDR2 YYNGEE. CDR3 DNA sequence: TGTGCCAGCAGCACCCCGAGACGGGGGGAGGCGAACACCGGGGAGCTGTTTTTT. As protein: CASSTPRRGEANTGELFF.

A few counts support this clone. The J gene is TRBJ2-7, the V gene TRBV5-1; D is possibly TRBD1 (5 bases). With 1 base removed from V and 1 base from J, the gap between germline ends came to 12 bases. Germline lookup yields CDR1 SGHRS and CDR2 YFSETQ. The CDR3 extends over 15 amino acids. In nucleotides, the CDR3 is TGCGCCAGCAGCTTGAGCCCAGGGATGTCCTACGAGCAGTACTTC. It encodes CASSLSPGMSYEQYF.

The rearrangement uses TRBV9 and TRBJ2-1; D remains ambiguous. The ends were cut back, 0 bases at V and 0 bases at J, with 10 bases in the middle. From germline, CDR1 is SGDLS and CDR2 YYNGEE. There are 16 residues in the CDR3. CDR3 sequence: CASSVDLSSSYNEQFF. CDR3 DNA: TGTGCCAGCAGCGTAGATCTGTCCTCCTCCTACAATGAGCAGTTCTTC. Complete variable domain (other parts from reference TRBV9 and TRBJ2-1): DSGVTQTPKHLITATGQRVTLRCSPRSGDLSVYWYQQSLDQGLQFLIQYYNGEERAKGNILERFSAQQFPDLHSELNLSSLELGDSALYFCASSVDLSSSYNEQFFGPGTRLTVL.

This clone is labeled as medium-sized. Here the CDR3 DNA reads TGCGCCAGCAGTGAACAGGAAAATTCACCCCTCCACTTT. As protein: CASSEQENSPLHF. The genes are TRBV10-2 and TRBJ1-6; TRBD1 is a possible D gene (5 bases). This CDR3 has 13 residues. Trimming removed 3 bases from V and 7 bases from J, with 7 bases in between. In germline, CDR1 is WSHSY, CDR2 SAAADI.

The rearrangement joins TRBV2 to TRBJ2-1; 8 nucleotides line up with TRBD1. Germline assignment: CDR1 SNHLY and CDR2 FYNNEI. The CDR3 sequence is 15 residues long. With 2 bases clipped from V and 2 bases from J, the junction kept 2 bases outside the gene matches. CDR3 protein: CASSENRGAYNEQFF. In nucleotides, the CDR3 is TGTGCCAGCAGTGAAAACAGGGGGGCCTACAATGAGCAGTTCTTC.

CDR3 in amino acids: CASTGGNYNEQFF. CDR3 DNA: TGTGCCAGTACAGGGGGCAACTACAATGAGCAGTTCTTC. The chain couples TRBV27 to TRBJ2-1; TRBD1 aligns across 9 bases. Trimming cost V 9 bases and J 3 bases; bases outside gene matches: 3. The CDR3 runs to 13 residues. In germline, CDR1 is MNHEY, CDR2 SMNVEV (reference sequence).

The chain combines TRBV4-3 with TRBJ1-2; D perhaps matches TRBD1 (5 bases). CDR3 size: 16 residues. V shed 0 bases and J shed 1 base, with 12 bases lying between them. CDR1 is LGHNA and CDR2 is YSLEER in the germline V gene. CDR3 in DNA: TGCGCCAGCAGCCAAGATTTAACAGGCTTTAACTATGGCTACACCTTC. It translates to CASSQDLTGFNYGYTF.

V and J are TRBV12-5 and TRBJ2-1, with D possibly matching TRBD1 (6 bases). The CDR3 length is 13 residues. CDR1 is LGHNT and CDR2 is FRNRAP in the germline V gene. V was clipped by 3 bases and J by 7 bases, with 10 bases between them. CDR3 sequence: CASGFGQGNEQFF. The DNA of the CDR3 is TGTGCTAGTGGTTTCGGGCAGGGGAATGAGCAGTTCTTC.

The V call is TRBV7-7, the J call TRBJ2-1; TRBD2 is a possible D gene (5 bases). Between the trimmed V and J ends, which lost 5 bases and 2 bases, there was a span of 16 bases. The CDR3 has 16 residues. Germline CDR1 SSHAT, CDR2 FNYEAQ (reference sequence). CDR3 coding DNA: TGTGCCAGCAGCCTCCTCGGGGTAGGGACCTACAATGAGCAGTTCTTC. Translating gives CASSLLGVGTYNEQFF.

The chain couples TRBV16 to TRBJ1-1, with a tentative D call TRBD1 (5 bases). This CDR3 has 11 residues. V lost 4 bases, J lost 7 bases, and 7 bases lay in between. Per germline, CDR1 KGHSY and CDR2 FQNENV. CDR3 loop: CASSLRGEAFF. For the CDR3, the DNA is TGTGCCAGCAGCCTTAGGGGTGAAGCTTTCTTT.

The V and J genes are TRBV5-4 and TRBJ2-3, with TRBD2 matching 8 bases. Germline values: CDR1 SGHNT, CDR2 YYREEE (reference sequence). The CDR3 sequence is 15 residues long. V lost 2 bases and J lost 0; bases outside the gene matches: 2. CDR3 in DNA: TGTGCCAGCAGCTTTAGCGGGGCCAGCACAGATACGCAGTATTTT. Translation: CASSFSGASTDTQYF.

This chain links TRBV29-1 with TRBJ1-2; perhaps TRBD1 as D (6 bases). Germline V gene data show CDR1 as SQVTM and CDR2 as ANQGSEA. V shed 1 base and J shed 5 bases, with 11 bases lying between them. The CDR3 loop spans 13 amino acids. The CDR3 DNA reads as TGCAGCGTTGAAGCGCGGACAGCGTATGGCTACACCTTC. Encoded protein: CSVEARTAYGYTF.

The chain is built from TRBV18 and TRBJ2-7; D not resolved. The CDR3 has 15 amino acids. Germline V CDR1 and CDR2: KGHSH, LQKENI. V dropped 1 base and J dropped 1 base, with 11 bases sitting between them. The CDR3 DNA reads as TGTGCCAGCTCACCACGCCGCAGTCAGTCCTACGAGCAGTACTTC. The encoded protein is CASSPRRSQSYEQYF.

The chain links TRBV7-7 to TRBJ2-3; tentative D call: TRBD2 (5 bases). The V gene lost 5 bases and the J gene lost 6 bases, with 21 bases spanning the gap. CDR3 length: 16 residues. Germline V lookup: CDR1 SSHAT, CDR2 FNYEAQ (reference sequence). DNA for the CDR3: TGTGCCAGCAGCCCAGGCCGGACTGTCCTAGGGGATACGCAGTATTTT. Its protein is CASSPGRTVLGDTQYF.

The CDR3 protein is CASSVGLAGGPEETQYF. CDR3 sequence (DNA): TGTGCCAGCAGCGTAGGACTAGCGGGGGGGCCCGAGGAGACCCAGTACTTC. The chain recombines TRBV9 with TRBJ2-5, with 14 bases identical to TRBD2. CDR3 length: 17 amino acids. CDR1 SGDLS and CDR2 YYNGEE come from the germline V gene. The trim removed 0 bases at V and 5 bases at J, leaving 6 bases unmatched. The whole variable domain, remainder taken from reference TRBV9 and TRBJ2-5, is DSGVTQTPKHLITATGQRVTLRCSPRSGDLSVYWYQQSLDQGLQFLIQYYNGEERAKGNILERFSAQQFPDLHSELNLSSLELGDSALYFCASSVGLAGGPEETQYFGPGTRLLVL.

CDR3: CAWRLAGGGASETQYF. In nucleotides, the CDR3 is TGTGCCTGGAGGCTAGCGGGGGGGGGTGCCTCGGAGACCCAGTACTTC. The chain recombines TRBV30 with TRBJ2-5; 12 bases map to TRBD2. This CDR3 contains 16 residues. Germline V gives CDR1 GTSNPN, CDR2 SVGIG (reference sequence). The trim removed 3 bases at V and 5 bases at J, leaving 10 bases unmatched.

The rearrangement links TRBV7-6 to TRBJ2-3, with 12 bases fitting TRBD2. J was trimmed by 4 bases and V by 6 bases; bases with no gene match: 8. Germline CDR1 SGHVS, CDR2 FNYEAQ. The CDR3 is made up of 16 amino acids. CDR3 sequence reads: CASSSGLAGRSDTQYF. DNA for the CDR3: TGTGCCAGCAGTTCTGGACTAGCGGGAAGGTCAGATACGCAGTATTTT.

For the CDR3, the DNA is TGCGCCAGCAGCCAAGTTGGACAGGGGGCGGGTGGCTACACCTTC. Translating gives CASSQVGQGAGGYTF. The rearrangement joins TRBV4-1 to TRBJ1-2; 11 bases are a match to TRBD1. Trimming cost V 1 base and J 7 bases; bases outside gene matches: 5. The germline V gene has CDR1 MGHRA and CDR2 YSYEKL. CDR3 length: 15 residues.

The chain carries TRBV6-4 and TRBJ2-5; D remains ambiguous. The CDR3 is made up of 13 amino acids. V lost 7 bases to trimming and J lost 5 bases, with 14 bases between them. CDR1 is MRHNA and CDR2 is SNTAGT in the germline V gene. CDR3 loop: CASIQVPNETQYF. CDR3 in DNA: TGTGCCAGCATCCAGGTTCCGAACGAGACCCAGTACTTC.

This chain links TRBV9 with TRBJ1-2, with 8 bases that match TRBD1. The CDR3 runs 13 residues. From germline, CDR1 is SGDLS and CDR2 YYNGEE. Unmatched junction bases numbered 3, after V lost 6 bases and J lost 2 bases. In nucleotides, the CDR3 is TGTGCCAGCACCGGGACAGGAAACTATGGCTACACCTTC. This sequence encodes CASTGTGNYGYTF.

This clone was found a few times. V is TRBV5-6 and J is TRBJ2-7, with TRBD2 as a possible D gene (6 bases). The CDR3 loop spans 12 amino acids. Germline CDR1 reads SGHDT; CDR2 reads YYEEEE. Trimming removed 7 bases from V and 1 base from J, with 9 bases in between. CDR3 amino acids: CASGGNSYEQYF. Here the CDR3 DNA reads TGTGCCAGCGGGGGGAATTCCTACGAGCAGTACTTC.

The chain links TRBV7-2 to TRBJ1-2; D not resolved. This CDR3 is built from 15 residues. The germline V and J ends were trimmed by 1 base and 3 bases, with 12 bases remaining between them. Germline V gene data show CDR1 as SGHTA and CDR2 as FQGNSA. CDR3 loop: CASSLVEGIHYGYTF. CDR3 bases: TGTGCCAGCAGCTTAGTAGAGGGAATCCACTATGGCTACACCTTC.

This sequence joins TRBV5-6 and TRBJ1-2, with D hard to call. Deletions cut 0 bases from V and 13 bases from J, with 10 bases between. The CDR3 spans 11 residues. Germline-derived CDR1 and CDR2 are SGHDT and YYEEEE. This CDR3 is CASSLARYFTF. Here the CDR3 DNA reads TGTGCCAGCAGCTTGGCCCGTTACTTCACCTTC.